Listed here are 3 T cell receptor beta chains from one sample, sequenced in a study of shared clonotypes between healthy human individuals. Here immunoSEQ multiplex PCR was the method, and the copy in TCRdb shows in-frame clones only, minus some. The sample lists about 2.2 million clones, 85% to 95% occurring once. CD45RO-negative cells were positively selected for CCR7, leaving out terminally differentiated effector memory CD45RA+ cells. Sequencing input: naive CD8+ T cells from PBMCs. The receptors shown here come from a man between 18 and 35 years old in good health. Some clones in this sample may be carry-over from other donors' samples.

V usage is TRBV19 and J usage is TRBJ2-1; 11 nucleotides match TRBD2. With V trimmed by 4 bases and J by 3 bases, 2 bases remained unmatched. CDR1 is LNHDA, CDR2 SQIVND, per germline (reference sequence). This CDR3 is 15 amino acids long. The CDR3 DNA is TGTGCCAGTAGTACGGGACTAGCGGACTACAATGAGCAGTTCTTC. Its protein product is CASSTGLADYNEQFF.

A word on this clone: The same CDR3 is also encoded by other DNA sequences in this sample. The V gene is TRBV7-9, the J gene TRBJ2-4; 12 nucleotides match TRBD1. Germline lookup yields CDR1 SEHNR and CDR2 FQNEAQ (reference sequence). With V trimmed by 5 bases and J by 2 bases, 4 bases remained unmatched. The CDR3 is 16 residues long. CDR3 sequence (DNA): TGTGCCAGCAGCCCGGGACAGGGGGCCACCAAAAACATTCAGTACTTC. Translation gives CASSPGQGATKNIQYF.

The chain has TRBV27 and TRBJ2-2; D is uncertain. Germline V gives CDR1 MNHEY, CDR2 SMNVEV (reference sequence). The germline V and J ends were trimmed by 4 bases and 4 bases, with 13 bases remaining between them. This CDR3 contains 15 residues. In DNA form, the CDR3 reads TGTGCCAGCAGTTCAAAACTACTACTCACCGGGGAGCTGTTTTTT. It encodes CASSSKLLLTGELFF.